This T cell receptor beta chain was identified during a study of beta chain features in type 1 diabetes. For the study at large: Cell yields, gender and age were comparable in patients and healthy donors. General study results and limits: All four CD4+ subsets of Type 1 diabetes patients contained TCRB CDR3s that were moderately but significantly shorter.

The CDR3 has 13 amino acids. With V trimmed by 0 bases and J by 11 bases, 4 bases remained unmatched. The germline CDR1 and CDR2 sequences are SGHRS and YFSETQ. Sequenced material consisted of expressed TCRB transcripts (all of the isolated RNA was reverse transcribed). Assay used: immunoSEQ multiplex PCR; TCRdb lists only in-frame clones, some missing. The table lists about 350,000 clones, around 19% of them singletons. On this clone: Its target is unknown.

The chain uses TRBV5-1 and TRBJ2-1; 8 nucleotides line up with TRBD2. The receptor was derived from a young woman in good health. What was sequenced was naive CD4+ T cells from blood. The CDR3 region has the DNA TGCGCCAGCAGCTTGGCCGGGAGGGTTAAGCAGTTCTTC. This gives the protein CASSLAGRVKQFF. Complete variable domain (other parts from reference TRBV5-1 and TRBJ2-1): KAGVTQTPRYLIKTRGQQVTLSCSPISGHRSVSWYQQTPGQGLQFLFEYFSETQRNKGNFPGRFSGRQFSNSRSEMNVSTLELGDSALYLCASSLAGRVKQFFGPGTRLTVL.